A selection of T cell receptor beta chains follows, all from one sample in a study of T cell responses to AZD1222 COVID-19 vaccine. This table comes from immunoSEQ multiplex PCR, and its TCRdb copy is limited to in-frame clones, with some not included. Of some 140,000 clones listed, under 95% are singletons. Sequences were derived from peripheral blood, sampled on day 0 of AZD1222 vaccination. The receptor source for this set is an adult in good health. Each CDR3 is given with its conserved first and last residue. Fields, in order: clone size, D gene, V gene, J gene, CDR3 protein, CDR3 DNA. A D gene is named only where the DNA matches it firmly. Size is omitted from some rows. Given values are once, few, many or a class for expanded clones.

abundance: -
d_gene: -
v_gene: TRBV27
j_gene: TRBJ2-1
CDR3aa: CASSLSTGFNEQFF
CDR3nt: TGTGCCAGCAGCTTGTCGACAGGCTTCAATGAGCAGTTCTTC

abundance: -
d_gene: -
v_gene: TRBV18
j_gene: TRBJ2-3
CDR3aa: CASSQSGTDTQYF
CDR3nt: TGTGCCAGCTCACAATCCGGCACAGATACGCAGTATTTT

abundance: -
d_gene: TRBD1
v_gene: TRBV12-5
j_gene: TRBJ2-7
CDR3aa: CASAVDRGYEQYF
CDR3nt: TGTGCTAGTGCAGTGGACAGGGGCTACGAGCAGTACTTC

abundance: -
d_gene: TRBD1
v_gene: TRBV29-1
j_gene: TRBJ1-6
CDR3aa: CSARQGPNSPLHF
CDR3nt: TGCAGCGCTAGACAGGGACCTAATTCACCCCTCCACTTT

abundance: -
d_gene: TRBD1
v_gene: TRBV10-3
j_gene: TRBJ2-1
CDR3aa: CAISERGQGVFDEQFF
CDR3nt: TGTGCCATCAGTGAGAGGGGGCAGGGGGTTTTCGATGAGCAGTTCTTC

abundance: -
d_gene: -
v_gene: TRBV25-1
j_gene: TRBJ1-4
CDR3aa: CASQDATNEKLFF
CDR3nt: TGTGCCAGCCAAGATGCAACTAATGAAAAACTGTTTTTT

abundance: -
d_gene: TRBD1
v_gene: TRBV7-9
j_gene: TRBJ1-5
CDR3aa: CASSPGGLGQINQPQHF
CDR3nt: TGTGCCAGCAGCCCCGGAGGTTTGGGACAGATTAATCAGCCCCAGCATTTT

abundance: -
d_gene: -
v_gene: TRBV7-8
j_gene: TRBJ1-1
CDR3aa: CASSLDRVPNTEAFF
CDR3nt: TGTGCCAGCAGCTTAGACAGGGTCCCGAACACTGAAGCTTTCTTT

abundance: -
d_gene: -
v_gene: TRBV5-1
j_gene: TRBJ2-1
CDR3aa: CASSLGGRGNEQFF
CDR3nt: TGCGCCAGCAGCTTGGGGGGGCGAGGAAATGAGCAGTTCTTC

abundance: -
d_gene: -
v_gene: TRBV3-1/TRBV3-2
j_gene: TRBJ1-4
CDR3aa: CASSQDGGRINEKLFF
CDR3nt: TGTGCCAGCAGCCAAGATGGGGGACGGATTAATGAAAAACTGTTTTTT

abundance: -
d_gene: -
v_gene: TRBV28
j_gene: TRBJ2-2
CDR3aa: CASSPYGTPSGELFF
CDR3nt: TGTGCCAGCAGTCCCTACGGGACTCCCAGCGGGGAGCTGTTTTTT

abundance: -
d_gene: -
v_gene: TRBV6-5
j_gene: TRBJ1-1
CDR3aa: CASSYDRGEPPEAFF
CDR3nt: TGTGCCAGCAGTTACGACAGAGGGGAGCCTCCTGAAGCTTTCTTT

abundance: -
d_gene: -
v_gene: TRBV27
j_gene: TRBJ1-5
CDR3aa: CASSFLDQPQHF
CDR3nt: TGTGCCAGCAGTTTCCTGGATCAGCCCCAGCATTTT

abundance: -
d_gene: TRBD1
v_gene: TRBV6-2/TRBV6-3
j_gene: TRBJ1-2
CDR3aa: CASSTGTDYGYTF
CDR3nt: TGTGCCAGCAGTACAGGGACAGACTATGGCTACACCTTC

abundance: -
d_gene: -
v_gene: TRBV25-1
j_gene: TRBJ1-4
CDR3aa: CASSESRGGIVTNEKLFF
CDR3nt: TGTGCCAGCAGTGAATCCCGCGGGGGGATTGTCACTAATGAAAAACTGTTTTTT

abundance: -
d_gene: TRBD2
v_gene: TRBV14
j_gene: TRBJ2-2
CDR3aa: CASSRLAGVGTGELFF
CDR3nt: TGTGCCAGCAGCCGACTAGCGGGAGTTGGAACCGGGGAGCTGTTTTTT

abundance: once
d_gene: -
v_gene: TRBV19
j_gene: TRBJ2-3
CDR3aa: CASSIWTRDTQYF
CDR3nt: TGTGCCAGTAGTATCTGGACCCGAGATACGCAGTATTTT

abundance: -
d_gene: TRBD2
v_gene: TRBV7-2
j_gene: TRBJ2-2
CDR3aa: CASSRAVAGGPRTGELFF
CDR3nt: TGTGCCAGCAGCCGCGCCGTAGCGGGAGGGCCTAGAACCGGGGAGCTGTTTTTT

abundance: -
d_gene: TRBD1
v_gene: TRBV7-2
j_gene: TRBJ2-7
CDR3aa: CASTSTGVEQYF
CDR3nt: TGTGCCAGCACCTCTACAGGGGTCGAGCAGTACTTC

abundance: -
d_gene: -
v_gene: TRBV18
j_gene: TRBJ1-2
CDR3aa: CASSPSDSVHGYTF
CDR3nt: TGTGCCAGCTCACCAAGCGACTCGGTACATGGCTACACCTTC

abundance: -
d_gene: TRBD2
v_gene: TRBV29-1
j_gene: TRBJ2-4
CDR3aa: CSARSGSLAKNIQYF
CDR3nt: TGCAGCGCCAGAAGCGGGAGTCTAGCCAAAAACATTCAGTACTTC

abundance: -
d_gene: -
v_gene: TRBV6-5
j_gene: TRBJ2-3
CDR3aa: CASSRGAGDTQYF
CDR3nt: TGTGCCAGCAGCAGAGGGGCTGGGGATACGCAGTATTTT

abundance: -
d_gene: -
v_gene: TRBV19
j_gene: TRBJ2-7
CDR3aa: CASSQGPYEQYF
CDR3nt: TGTGCCAGTAGCCAGGGCCCCTACGAGCAGTACTTC

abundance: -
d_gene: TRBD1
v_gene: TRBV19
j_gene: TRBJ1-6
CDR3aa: CASKQGTADSPLHF
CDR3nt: TGTGCCAGTAAGCAGGGGACAGCTGATTCACCCCTCCACTTT

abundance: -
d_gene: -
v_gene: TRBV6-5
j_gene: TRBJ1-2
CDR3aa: CASRTVEWGYTF
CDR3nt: TGTGCCAGCAGAACCGTCGAATGGGGCTACACCTTC

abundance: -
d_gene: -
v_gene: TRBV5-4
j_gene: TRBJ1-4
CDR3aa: CASSRWDTEKLFF
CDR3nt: TGTGCCAGCAGCCGATGGGATACTGAAAAACTGTTTTTT

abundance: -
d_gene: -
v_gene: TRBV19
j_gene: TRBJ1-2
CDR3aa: CASSIRDHYGYTF
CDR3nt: TGTGCCAGTAGTATCAGAGACCACTATGGCTACACCTTC

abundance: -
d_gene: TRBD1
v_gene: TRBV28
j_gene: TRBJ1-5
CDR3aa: CASSFRQGASQPQHF
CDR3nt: TGTGCCAGCAGTTTCCGGCAGGGGGCAAGTCAGCCCCAGCATTTT

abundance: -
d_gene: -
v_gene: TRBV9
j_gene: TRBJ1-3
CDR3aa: CASSVGGLNSGNTIYF
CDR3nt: TGTGCCAGCAGCGTAGGAGGGCTTAACTCTGGAAACACCATATATTTT

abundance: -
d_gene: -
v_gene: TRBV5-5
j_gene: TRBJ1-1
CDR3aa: CASSLFSNTEAFF
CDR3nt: TGTGCCAGCAGCTTGTTTTCAAACACTGAAGCTTTCTTT

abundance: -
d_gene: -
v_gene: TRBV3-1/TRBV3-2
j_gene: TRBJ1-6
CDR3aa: CASSRRGGSYNSPLHF
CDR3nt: TGTGCCAGCAGCCGGAGAGGGGGCTCCTATAATTCACCCCTCCACTTT

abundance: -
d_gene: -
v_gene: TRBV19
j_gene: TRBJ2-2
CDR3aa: CASRELGNTGELFF
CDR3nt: TGTGCCAGTCGGGAACTCGGTAACACCGGGGAGCTGTTTTTT

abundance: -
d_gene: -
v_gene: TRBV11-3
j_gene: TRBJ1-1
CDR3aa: CASSFRGAEAFF
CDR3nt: TGTGCCAGCAGCTTTAGGGGAGCTGAAGCTTTCTTT

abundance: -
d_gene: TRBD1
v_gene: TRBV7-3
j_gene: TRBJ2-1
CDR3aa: CASSSRTGGNNEQFF
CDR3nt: TGTGCCAGCAGCTCAAGGACAGGGGGTAACAATGAGCAGTTCTTC

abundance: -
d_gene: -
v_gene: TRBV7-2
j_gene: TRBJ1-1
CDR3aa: CASSLRNGDTEAFF
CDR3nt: TGTGCCAGCAGCTTAAGGAACGGGGACACTGAAGCTTTCTTT

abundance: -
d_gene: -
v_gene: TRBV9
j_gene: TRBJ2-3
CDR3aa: CASSVGVSDGTDTQYF
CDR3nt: TGTGCCAGCAGCGTAGGGGTTAGCGATGGCACAGATACGCAGTATTTT

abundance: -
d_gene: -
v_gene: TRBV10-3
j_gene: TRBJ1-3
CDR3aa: CAISDPRSLGGLFKGSGNTIYF
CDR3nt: TGTGCCATCAGTGACCCGCGCTCCCTGGGGGGGCTTTTTAAGGGCTCTGGAAACACCATATATTTT

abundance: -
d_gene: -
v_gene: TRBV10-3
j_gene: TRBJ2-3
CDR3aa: CAIRVGTPSTDTQYF
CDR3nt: TGTGCCATCAGGGTAGGGACGCCAAGCACAGATACGCAGTATTTT

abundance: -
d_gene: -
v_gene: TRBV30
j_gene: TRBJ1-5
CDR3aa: CAWGKKEPQHF
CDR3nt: TGTGCCTGGGGGAAAAAGGAGCCCCAGCATTTT

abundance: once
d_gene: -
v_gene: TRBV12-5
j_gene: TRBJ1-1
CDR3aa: CASGLQVGGTEAFF
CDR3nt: TGTGCTAGTGGTTTGCAGGTCGGGGGGACTGAAGCTTTCTTT

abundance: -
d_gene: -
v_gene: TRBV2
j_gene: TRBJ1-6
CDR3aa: CASKGLQVLHF
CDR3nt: TGTGCCAGCAAGGGGCTGCAGGTCCTCCACTTT

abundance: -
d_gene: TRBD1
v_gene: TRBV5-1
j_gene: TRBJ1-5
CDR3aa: CASSPGGTGGSQPQHF
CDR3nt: TGCGCCAGCTCCCCCGGAGGGACAGGGGGGAGTCAGCCCCAGCATTTT

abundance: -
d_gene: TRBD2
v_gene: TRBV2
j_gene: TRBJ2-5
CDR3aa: CASSGLAVEETQYF
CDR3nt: TGTGCCAGCAGTGGACTAGCGGTCGAAGAGACCCAGTACTTC

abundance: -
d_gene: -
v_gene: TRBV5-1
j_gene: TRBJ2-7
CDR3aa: CASSLTLGIYEQYF
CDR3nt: TGCGCCAGCAGCTTGACCCTGGGAATCTACGAGCAGTACTTC

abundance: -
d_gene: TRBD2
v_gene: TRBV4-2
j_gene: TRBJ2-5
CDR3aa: CASSQPGLEEETQYF
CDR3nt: TGTGCCAGCAGCCAACCGGGACTAGAGGAAGAGACCCAGTACTTC

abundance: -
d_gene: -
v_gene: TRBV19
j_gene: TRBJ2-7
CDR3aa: CASSMGRTYEQYF
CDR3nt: TGTGCCAGTAGTATGGGGCGTACCTACGAGCAGTACTTC

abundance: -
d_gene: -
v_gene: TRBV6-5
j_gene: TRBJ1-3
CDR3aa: CASSSPRLGGNTIYF
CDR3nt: TGTGCCAGCAGTTCTCCGAGGCTCGGGGGGAACACCATATATTTT

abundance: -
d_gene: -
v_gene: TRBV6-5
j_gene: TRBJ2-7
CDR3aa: CASSSSPYEQYF
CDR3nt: TGTGCCAGCAGTAGTTCCCCCTACGAGCAGTACTTC

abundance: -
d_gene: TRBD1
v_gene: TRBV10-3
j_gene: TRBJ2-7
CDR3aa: CAIRSGQGAYEQYF
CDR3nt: TGTGCCATCAGATCGGGACAGGGGGCCTACGAGCAGTACTTC

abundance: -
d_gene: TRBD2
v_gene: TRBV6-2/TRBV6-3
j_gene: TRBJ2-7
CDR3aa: CASSYSGRLYEQYF
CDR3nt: TGTGCCAGCAGTTATAGCGGGAGACTCTACGAGCAGTACTTC

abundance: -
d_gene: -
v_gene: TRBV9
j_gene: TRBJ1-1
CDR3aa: CASSPRWTEAFF
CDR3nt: TGTGCCAGCAGCCCCCGTTGGACTGAAGCTTTCTTT

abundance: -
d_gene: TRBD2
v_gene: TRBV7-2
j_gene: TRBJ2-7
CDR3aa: CASSLTQGLPGEQYF
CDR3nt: TGTGCCAGCAGCTTGACCCAGGGACTACCCGGCGAGCAGTACTTC

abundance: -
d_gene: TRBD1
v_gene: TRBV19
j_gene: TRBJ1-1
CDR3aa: CASSKGQGMNTEAFF
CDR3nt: TGTGCCAGTAGTAAGGGACAGGGGATGAACACTGAAGCTTTCTTT

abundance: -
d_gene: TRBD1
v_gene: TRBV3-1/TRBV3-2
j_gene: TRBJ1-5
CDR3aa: CASSPDRDQPQHF
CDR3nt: TGTGCCAGCAGCCCAGACAGGGACCAGCCCCAGCATTTT

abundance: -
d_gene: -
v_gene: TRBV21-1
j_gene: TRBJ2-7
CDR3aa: CASSKTSGSYEQYF
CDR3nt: TGTGCCAGCAGCAAAACAAGCGGATCCTACGAGCAGTACTTC

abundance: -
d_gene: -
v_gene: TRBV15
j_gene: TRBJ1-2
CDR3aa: CATSRATTGLYGYTF
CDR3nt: TGTGCCACCAGCAGAGCTACGACAGGCTTATATGGCTACACCTTC

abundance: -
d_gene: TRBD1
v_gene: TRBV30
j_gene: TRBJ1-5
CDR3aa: CAWSPRGGGLSNQPQHF
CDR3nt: TGTGCCTGGAGTCCCAGGGGGGGAGGTTTGAGCAATCAGCCCCAGCATTTT